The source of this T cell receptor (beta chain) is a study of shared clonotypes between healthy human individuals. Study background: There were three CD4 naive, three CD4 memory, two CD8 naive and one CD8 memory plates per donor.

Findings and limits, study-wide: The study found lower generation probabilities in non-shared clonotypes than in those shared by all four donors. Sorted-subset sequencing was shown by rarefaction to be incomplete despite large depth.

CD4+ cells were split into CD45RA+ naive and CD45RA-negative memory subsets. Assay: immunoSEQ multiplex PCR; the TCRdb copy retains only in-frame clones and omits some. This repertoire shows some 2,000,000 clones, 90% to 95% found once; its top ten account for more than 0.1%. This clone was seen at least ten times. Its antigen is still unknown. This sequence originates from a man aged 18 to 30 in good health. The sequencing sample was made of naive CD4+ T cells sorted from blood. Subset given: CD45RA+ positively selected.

The CDR3 loop is CAWELGEQYF. CDR3 in DNA: TGTGCCTGGGAACTAGGAGAGCAGTACTTC. The chain couples TRBV30 to TRBJ2-7; D possibly corresponds to TRBD2 (5 bases). This CDR3 is built from 10 residues. Looked up from germline, CDR1 is GTSNPN and CDR2 is SVGIG (reference sequence). Trimming pared 5 bases from V and 7 bases from J, leaving 9 bases between.